This T cell receptor beta chain was captured in a study of HIV-infected patients and healthy controls. TCRdb ran MiXCR on the 5' RACE reads and lists one entry per CDR3 protein. The sample carries about 18,000 distinct CDR3 sequences, about a sixth recorded once. This clonotype came up a few times. The CDR3 has 16 residues. V shed 0 bases and J 8 bases; nucleotides not matched to a gene: 10. Germline CDR1 and CDR2: SGHDN and FVKESK. The sample was CD8+ T cells from blood. This chain uses TRBV14 with TRBJ2-1, with TRBD2 identical over 7 bases. This clonotype was sampled from a human donor in good health. CDR3 protein: CASSQESGIKWDEQFF. As DNA, the CDR3 is TGTGCCAGCAGCCAAGAAAGCGGGATCAAATGGGATGAGCAGTTCTTC.